One sample yielded the 10 T cell receptor beta chains listed below, sequenced in a study of CD8+CD57+ T cells in acquired aplastic anemia. Whole-study findings and limits: The CD8+CD57+ cells of patients were less diverse than their total CD4+ and CD8+ pools.

Sequencing was done on patients that had shown CD8+CD57+ cell expansion by flow cytometry. Antigen specificity for these receptors is unknown. CDR3 and TCR beta VDJ profiling relied on a genomic DNA template. TCRdb passed the reads through MiXCR, listing each CDR3 protein once. The sample holds about 20,000 distinct CDR3 sequences, 30% to 50% seen once. The sequenced material came from CD8+CD57+ T cells sorted from PBMCs. The subset is: bead-enriched CD8+CD57+ effector memory T cells from SAA patients. The receptors stem from a human donor with aplastic anemia.

This clonotype was detected ten times or more. V is TRBV5-5 and J is TRBJ1-2; TRBD1 matches 8 bases. This CDR3 is 15 amino acids long. The germline gives CDR1 SGHKS, CDR2 YYEKEE (reference sequence). V was clipped by 0 bases and J by 4 bases; unmatched bases: 5. CDR3 nucleotide sequence: TGTGCCAGCAGCTTGGCCTGGGACAGGTTCTATGGCTACACCTTC. Its translation: CASSLAWDRFYGYTF.

This clonotype was picked up a small number of times. CDR3 nucleotides: TGTGCCAGCAGCTTTGGCGACAGCCGCTATAATTCACCCCTCCACTTT. Its translation: CASSFGDSRYNSPLHF. V is TRBV5-6 and J is TRBJ1-6; D is perhaps TRBD1 (5 bases). The CDR3 loop spans 16 amino acids. Per the germline V gene, CDR1 is SGHDT and CDR2 is YYEEEE. Trimming took 2 bases from V and 3 from J, leaving 12 bases between them.

The rearrangement links TRBV7-9 to TRBJ2-7, with D possibly matching TRBD1 (6 bases). The CDR3 sequence is 12 residues long. The V gene's germline CDR1 is SEHNR and CDR2 FQNEAQ (reference sequence). V was cut by 3 bases and J by 6 bases, with 9 bases left in between. CDR3 nucleotides: TGTGCCAGCAGCTTTACAGGGAGCGAGCAGTACGTC. Protein sequence: CASSFTGSEQYV.

The rearrangement joins TRBV11-3 to TRBJ2-2; D is unclear. The ends were cut back, 1 base at V and 7 bases at J, with 10 bases in the middle. Germline V lookup: CDR1 SGHNT, CDR2 YENEEA. This CDR3 has 14 residues. In nucleotides, the CDR3 is TGTGCCAGCAGCTTAGCCTGGTCTAACGGGGAGCTGTTTTTT. Translation: CASSLAWSNGELFF. Filled out from reference TRBV11-3 and TRBJ2-2, the complete variable domain reads EAGVVQSPRYKIIEKKQPVAFWCNPISGHNTLYWYLQNLGQGPELLIRYENEEAVDDSQLPKDRFSAERLKGVDSTLKIQPAELGDSAVYLCASSLAWSNGELFFGEGSRLTVL.

In this sample, this clonotype is medium-sized. The gene calls are TRBV7-3 and TRBJ2-1; a possible D gene is TRBD2 (5 bases). Germline V gene data show CDR1 as SGHTA and CDR2 as FQGTGA. V dropped 2 bases and J dropped 5 bases, with 7 bases sitting between them. The CDR3 is 13 amino acids. In DNA, the CDR3 is TGTGCCAGCAGCTTATCGGAGGACAATGAGCAGTTCTTC. It yields the protein CASSLSEDNEQFF.

This clonotype was counted only a few times. The chain is built from TRBV29-1 and TRBJ2-5, with 7 bases lining up with TRBD2. With 1 base clipped from V and 4 bases from J, the junction kept 9 bases outside the gene matches. CDR3 length: 15 residues. CDR1 SQVTM and CDR2 ANQGSEA come from the germline V gene. The CDR3 DNA reads as TGCAGCGTTGAAGGGTGGGGGGGGGGAGGAGAGACCCAGTACTTC. Its translation: CSVEGWGGGGETQYF.

The chain combines TRBV6-5 with TRBJ2-3; 7 nucleotides line up with TRBD1. CDR1 and CDR2 (germline): MNHEY, SVGAGI. V gave up 4 bases and J gave up 0 bases; unmatched junction bases: 7. This CDR3 has 16 amino acids. CDR3 coding DNA: TGTGCCAGCAGTTCCCGACGGACAGGAAGCACAGATACGCAGTATTTT. It yields the protein CASSSRRTGSTDTQYF.

The chain combines TRBV20-1 with TRBJ2-1; 7 bases agree with TRBD1. Losses at the gene ends were 2 bases for V and 5 bases for J; bases not matched to a gene: 6. Germline V gene data show CDR1 as DFQATT and CDR2 as SNEGSKA (reference sequence). The CDR3 spans 14 residues. The CDR3 DNA sequence: TGCAGTGCTAGACCGCCAGGGGGACACAATGAGCAGTTCTTC. It codes for CSARPPGGHNEQFF.

This clonotype was counted a few times. The V and J genes are TRBV20-1 and TRBJ2-7, with TRBD2 matching over 8 bases. The CDR3 totals 16 residues. With V trimmed by 2 bases and J by 4 bases, 13 bases remained unmatched. In germline, CDR1 is DFQATT, CDR2 SNEGSKA (reference sequence). For the CDR3, the DNA is TGCAGTGCTAGACCGCGGGAAGCGGGAGCTAATTACGAGCAGTACTTC. Protein product: CSARPREAGANYEQYF.

CDR3 bases: TGTGCCAGCAGCTTCGGACAGGGGAGGACGGGGGGCTACACCTTC. It translates to CASSFGQGRTGGYTF. The rearrangement uses TRBV5-4 and TRBJ1-2, with 9 bases aligning to TRBD1. The trim removed 2 bases at V and 8 bases at J, leaving 10 bases unmatched. The V gene's germline CDR1 is SGHNT and CDR2 YYREEE (reference sequence). This CDR3 is built from 15 residues.